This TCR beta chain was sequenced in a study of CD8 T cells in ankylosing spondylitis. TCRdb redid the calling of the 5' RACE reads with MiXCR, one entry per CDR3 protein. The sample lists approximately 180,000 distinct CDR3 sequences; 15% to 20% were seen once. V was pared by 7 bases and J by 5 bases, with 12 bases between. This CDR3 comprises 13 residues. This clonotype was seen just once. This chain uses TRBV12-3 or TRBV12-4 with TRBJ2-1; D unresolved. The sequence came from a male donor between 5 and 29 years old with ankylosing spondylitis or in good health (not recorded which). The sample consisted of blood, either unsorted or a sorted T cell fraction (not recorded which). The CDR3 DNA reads TGTGCCAGCAAACAGTCTTCTAACAATGAGCAGTTCTTC. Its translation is CASKQSSNNEQFF.